This TCR beta chain is from a study of shared clonotypes between healthy human individuals. Study as a whole: Three plates were used per donor for CD4 naive, three for CD4 memory, two for CD8 naive and one for CD8 memory.

Measured with immunoSEQ multiplex PCR; TCRdb has only the in-frame clones, and not every one. The sample lists 750,000 to 1,000,000 clones; around 92% were seen once. CDR3 length equals 15 residues. CDR1 is SGHRS and CDR2 is YFSETQ in the germline V gene. The ends lost 3 bases at V and 0 bases at J; junction bases unmatched: 4. Naive CD8 populations comprised CD45RO-negative cells positively selected for CCR7, excluding terminally differentiated effector memory CD45RA+ cells. As regards this clone: Its antigen remains unidentified.

Study-level findings and limits: Memory subsets had estimated richness that was generally smaller than that of naive subsets. Genetic and exposure-history diversity was limited by the small donor number. In this cohort, only blood was sampled, and tissue repertoires likely differ.

The genes are TRBV5-1 and TRBJ1-1, with 8 bases that match TRBD1. The sequencing sample was made of naive CD8+ T cells sorted from blood. The TCR was taken from a man aged 30-40 years in good health. CDR3: CASSSRQGMNTEAFF. The CDR3 DNA sequence: TGCGCCAGCAGCTCCAGACAGGGGATGAACACTGAAGCTTTCTTT.